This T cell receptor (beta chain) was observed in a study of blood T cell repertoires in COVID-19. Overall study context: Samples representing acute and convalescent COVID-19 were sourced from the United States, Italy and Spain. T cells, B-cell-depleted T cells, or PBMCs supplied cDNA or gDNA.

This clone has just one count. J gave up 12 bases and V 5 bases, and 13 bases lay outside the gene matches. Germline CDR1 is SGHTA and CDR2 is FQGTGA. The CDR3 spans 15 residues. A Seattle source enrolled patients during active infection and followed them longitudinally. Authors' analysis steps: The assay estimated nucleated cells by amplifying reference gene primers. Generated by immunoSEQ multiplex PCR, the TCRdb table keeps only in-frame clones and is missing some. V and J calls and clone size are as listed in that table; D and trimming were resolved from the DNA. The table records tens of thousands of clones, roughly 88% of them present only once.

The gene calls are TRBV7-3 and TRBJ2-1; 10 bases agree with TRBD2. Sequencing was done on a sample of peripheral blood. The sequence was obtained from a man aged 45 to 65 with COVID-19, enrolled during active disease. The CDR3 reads CASSPQGTSVGGQFF. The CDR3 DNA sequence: TGTGCCAGCAGCCCCCAGGGGACTAGCGTCGGAGGGCAGTTCTTC.